This T cell receptor (beta chain) was sequenced during a study of OX40 agonist ivuxolimab in advanced cancers. Sequencing used immunoSEQ multiplex PCR; TCRdb keeps in-frame clones, though not all of them. The top ten clones hold 0.54% of a sample with around 100,000 clones, roughly 90% of them seen once. The sample here was CD4+ or CD8+ T cells sorted from blood, taken in a trial of the OX40 agonist ivuxolimab. The receptor was derived from an adult with an advanced solid tumor such as melanoma, head and neck, liver or kidney cancer.

CDR3 sequence (DNA): TGTGCCAGTATCGGGGGGGTAGCGAACACCGGGGAGCTGTTTTTT. This gives the protein CASIGGVANTGELFF. V and J are TRBV19 and TRBJ2-2; TRBD2 matches at 8 bases. CDR1 LNHDA and CDR2 SQIVND come from the germline V gene (reference sequence). The CDR3 totals 15 residues. V lost 7 bases to trimming and J lost 0 bases; unmatched junction nucleotides: 4. The variable domain in full, with the rest retrieved from reference TRBV19 and TRBJ2-2, is DGGITQSPKYLFRKEGQNVTLSCEQNLNHDAMYWYRQDPGQGLRLIYYSQIVNDFQKGDIAEGYSVSREKKESFPLTVTSAQKNPTAFYLCASIGGVANTGELFFGEGSRLTVL.